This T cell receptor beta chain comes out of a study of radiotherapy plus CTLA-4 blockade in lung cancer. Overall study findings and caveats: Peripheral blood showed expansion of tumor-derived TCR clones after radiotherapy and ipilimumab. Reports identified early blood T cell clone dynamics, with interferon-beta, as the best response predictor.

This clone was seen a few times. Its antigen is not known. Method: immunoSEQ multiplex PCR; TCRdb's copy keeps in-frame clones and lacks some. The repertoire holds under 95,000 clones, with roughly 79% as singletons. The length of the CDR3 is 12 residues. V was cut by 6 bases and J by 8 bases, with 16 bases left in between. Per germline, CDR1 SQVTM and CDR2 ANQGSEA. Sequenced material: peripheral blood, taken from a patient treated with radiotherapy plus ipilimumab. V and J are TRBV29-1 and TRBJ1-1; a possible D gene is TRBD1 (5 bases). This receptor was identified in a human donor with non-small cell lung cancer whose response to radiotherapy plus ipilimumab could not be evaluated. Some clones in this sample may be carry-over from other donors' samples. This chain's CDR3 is CSVTEAGLEAFF. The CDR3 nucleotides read TGCAGCGTAACCGAGGCAGGGCTGGAAGCTTTCTTT.